These 16 T cell receptor beta chains were all obtained from the same sample, sequenced in a study of graft-versus-host responses after intestinal transplantation. Clones were sequenced by immunoSEQ multiplex PCR, and TCRdb holds only the in-frame ones, with some missing. This table has just over 95,000 clones, about 94% appearing once. These receptors' antigens are unknown. Material: unstimulated CD4+ T cells sorted from spleen or lymph node cells, obtained before intestinal transplant. The receptors originated from a human donor who received an intestinal transplant.

This sequence joins TRBV30 and TRBJ2-5; 8 bases fit TRBD1. The CDR3 consists of 15 residues. Germline V lookup: CDR1 GTSNPN, CDR2 SVGIG (reference sequence). Germline trimming cut 2 bases from V and 7 bases from J; bases unmatched to any gene: 12. Written as DNA, the CDR3 is TGTGCCTGGAGTCTCCGGGACAGGAATACGGGGACCCAGTACTTC. Amino acid sequence: CAWSLRDRNTGTQYF.

Here the CDR3 reads CASNPSAGAQETQYF. CDR3 nucleotides: TGTGCCAGCAATCCCTCGGCGGGGGCACAAGAGACCCAGTACTTC. The rearrangement joins TRBV11-2 to TRBJ2-5; perhaps TRBD2 as D (7 bases). With 7 bases removed from V and 2 bases from J, the gap between germline ends came to 17 bases. The CDR3 contains 15 residues. From germline, CDR1 is SGHAT and CDR2 FQNNGV.

The chain couples TRBV18 to TRBJ1-2; 10 bases map to TRBD1. CDR3 length: 13 residues. Germline V gene lookup returns CDR1 KGHSH and CDR2 LQKENI. Losses at the gene ends were 10 bases for V and 0 bases for J; bases not matched to a gene: 2. CDR3 in DNA: TGTGCCACAGGACAGGGGGCTAACTATGGCTACACCTTC. It translates to CATGQGANYGYTF.

The CDR3 region is CASSYSLRGGSNEQFF. For the CDR3, the DNA is TGTGCCAGCAGTTACTCGCTGCGGGGGGGTAGCAATGAGCAGTTCTTC. This chain connects TRBV6-5 to TRBJ2-1; 9 bases are a match to TRBD2. The CDR3 runs to 16 residues. Germline assignment: CDR1 MNHEY and CDR2 SVGAGI. V lost 0 bases and J lost 6; bases outside the gene matches: 6.

This chain uses TRBV7-3 with TRBJ2-3, with D maybe TRBD2 (5 bases). CDR1 and CDR2 (germline): SGHTA, FQGTGA. This CDR3 is built from 15 residues. V dropped 5 bases and J dropped 0 bases, with 12 bases sitting between them. CDR3 sequence reads: CASSRSVSSTDTQYF. The CDR3 DNA reads TGTGCCAGCAGCCGTAGCGTCTCTAGCACAGATACGCAGTATTTT. The whole variable domain, remainder taken from reference TRBV7-3 and TRBJ2-3, is GAGVSQTPSNKVTEKGKYVELRCDPISGHTALYWYRQSLGQGPEFLIYFQGTGAADDSGLPNDRFFAVRPEGSVSTLKIQRTERGDSAVYLCASSRSVSSTDTQYFGPGTRLTVL.

The V gene is TRBV27, the J gene TRBJ2-1; TRBD2 matches 11 bases. The J segment lost 4 bases and the V segment lost 2 bases, leaving 4 bases of the junction unmatched. This CDR3 spans 16 amino acids. CDR1 is MNHEY and CDR2 is SMNVEV in the germline V gene (reference sequence). This CDR3 reads CASSLPASGGYNEQFF. In nucleotides, the CDR3 is TGTGCCAGCAGTTTACCCGCTAGCGGGGGGTACAATGAGCAGTTCTTC.

The rearrangement links TRBV15 to TRBJ2-5, with 8 bases matching TRBD2. Germline trimming cut 3 bases from V and 2 bases from J; bases unmatched to any gene: 2. CDR1 and CDR2 (germline): LNHNV, YYDKDF (reference sequence). The CDR3 totals 14 residues. Here the CDR3 DNA reads TGTGCCACCAGCAGCGGGGGGGGACAAGAGACCCAGTACTTC. Translated, it gives CATSSGGGQETQYF.

The CDR3 here is CASSLTLAGYNEQFF. The CDR3 DNA follows: TGTGCCAGCAGCTTAACACTAGCGGGGTACAATGAGCAGTTCTTC. This chain joins TRBV7-3 and TRBJ2-1; 10 bases are shared with TRBD2. Per germline, CDR1 SGHTA and CDR2 FQGTGA. The CDR3 runs 15 residues. The V segment lost 0 bases and the J segment 4 bases; nucleotides outside the gene matches: 0.

This clone was observed a single time. The V and J genes are TRBV5-1 and TRBJ2-2; no clear D gene. Trimming removed 0 bases from V and 4 bases from J, with 13 bases in between. The CDR3 has 16 amino acids. From germline, CDR1 is SGHRS and CDR2 YFSETQ. As DNA, the CDR3 is TGCGCCAGCAGCTTGGTGGCAGGTCCCTCCACCGGGGAGCTGTTTTTT. Translating it yields CASSLVAGPSTGELFF.

This chain links TRBV6-5 with TRBJ1-6, with 10 bases lining up with TRBD1. J lost 4 bases, V lost 6 bases, and 3 bases had no gene match. CDR1 MNHEY and CDR2 SVGAGI come from the germline V gene. This CDR3 is 15 amino acids long. The CDR3 spells CASSLGQGYNSPLHF. The CDR3 bases are TGTGCCAGCAGCCTGGGACAGGGGTATAATTCACCCCTCCACTTT.

This rearrangement joins TRBV6-1 to TRBJ1-2; no clear D gene. The V end lost 3 bases, the J end lost 4 bases, and 6 bases lay between the germline ends. Per the germline V gene, CDR1 is MNHNS and CDR2 is SASEGT. The CDR3 consists of 12 residues. CDR3 residues: CASSDGLYGYTF. The CDR3 bases are TGTGCCAGCAGTGACGGACTCTATGGCTACACCTTC.

This sequence joins TRBV6-1 and TRBJ2-3, with TRBD2 matching over 9 bases. Germline CDR1 MNHNS, CDR2 SASEGT. V shed 10 bases, J shed 8 bases, and the junction held 10 bases outside the gene matches. The CDR3 covers 13 residues. CDR3 nucleotide sequence: TGTGCCATGCGGGAGGGCGGGGTGGGTACGCAGTATTTT. Translating gives CAMREGGVGTQYF.

A single count supports this clone. This rearrangement joins TRBV7-2 to TRBJ2-2; tentative D call: TRBD2 (5 bases). This CDR3 has 15 residues. Between the trimmed V and J ends, which lost 5 bases and 7 bases, there was a span of 17 bases. Germline CDR1 SGHTA, CDR2 FQGNSA. The CDR3 loop is CASSPDGGFVGELFF. CDR3 nucleotide sequence: TGTGCCAGCAGCCCCGACGGAGGATTCGTCGGGGAGCTGTTTTTT.

This sequence joins TRBV18 and TRBJ1-2; 12 nucleotides align to TRBD1. V was clipped by 1 base and J by 0 bases; unmatched bases: 9. The CDR3 contains 19 residues. Germline loops: CDR1 KGHSH, CDR2 LQKENI. Here the CDR3 DNA reads TGTGCCAGCTCACCACTGCTAGGGACAGGGGGCCCTTCTAACTATGGCTACACCTTC. This encodes CASSPLLGTGGPSNYGYTF.

The chain is built from TRBV5-1 and TRBJ2-3; the match to TRBD2 covers 8 bases. CDR1 and CDR2 (germline): SGHRS, YFSETQ. This CDR3 has 15 amino acids. Germline trimming cut 1 base from V and 2 bases from J; bases unmatched to any gene: 3. The CDR3 loop is CASSLTSGVTDTQYF. In DNA, the CDR3 is TGCGCCAGCAGCTTGACTAGCGGAGTCACAGATACGCAGTATTTT.

The chain combines TRBV30 with TRBJ1-5; a possible D gene is TRBD1 (6 bases). The CDR3 extends over 14 amino acids. Trimming took 0 bases from V and 6 from J, leaving 12 bases between them. Germline V lookup: CDR1 GTSNPN, CDR2 SVGIG (reference sequence). This chain's CDR3 is CAWSVLYRAQPQHF. The CDR3 DNA reads as TGTGCCTGGAGTGTACTGTACAGGGCTCAGCCCCAGCATTTT.